Listed here is a single TCR beta chain. This sample is drawn from a study of blood T cell repertoires in COVID-19. Overall study: The United States, Italy and Spain provided the acute and convalescent COVID-19 samples.

Germline V CDR1 and CDR2: SGHRS, YFSETQ. V lost 4 bases and J 3 bases, leaving 17 bases between the germline ends. This CDR3 contains 15 residues. Original processing methods: Reference gene primers were amplified, and this amplification served to estimate nucleated cell counts. Measured with immunoSEQ multiplex PCR; TCRdb has only the in-frame clones, and not every one. Clonal size and the V and J genes are those of that table, whereas D and trimming came from the DNA. The sample consists of about 180,000 clones, about 86% of them appearing once. The receptor was derived from a man between 65 and 85 years old with active or convalescent COVID-19. Sequencing was done on a sample of peripheral blood. This sequence joins TRBV5-1 and TRBJ2-7; tentatively, D is TRBD1 (7 bases). CDR3 nucleotides: TGCGCCAGCAGCGCACAGGGGACTCCTAACTACGAGCAGTACTTC. As protein: CASSAQGTPNYEQYF.